This T cell receptor (beta chain) emerged from a study of cytomegalovirus exposure and HLA in healthy donors. Study overall: HLA-typed donors were the source of around 85 million unique TCRs held in an early data release. Findings and limits, study-wide: Reports state that TCR beta sequences accurately predicted most subjects' HLA-A and HLA-B alleles.

Both 60 Vbeta primers and 13 Jbeta primers went into the PCR. TCRdb keeps only in-frame clones here, not all; method: immunoSEQ multiplex PCR. The table has about 190,000 clones, roughly three quarters seen once. Comments on this clone: Its antigen is undetermined.

CDR1 is LNHDA and CDR2 is SQIVND in the germline V gene (reference sequence). V lost 5 bases to trimming and J lost 0 bases, with 7 bases between them. This CDR3 region has 13 residues. Sequencing was done on a sample of PBMCs. The origin of this receptor is a woman aged 18-29 years in good health and CMV-seronegative. The chain has TRBV19 and TRBJ1-1; no firm D call. The chain's CDR3 is CASSPRLNTEAFF. In DNA, the CDR3 is TGTGCCAGTAGTCCCAGGTTGAACACTGAAGCTTTCTTT.